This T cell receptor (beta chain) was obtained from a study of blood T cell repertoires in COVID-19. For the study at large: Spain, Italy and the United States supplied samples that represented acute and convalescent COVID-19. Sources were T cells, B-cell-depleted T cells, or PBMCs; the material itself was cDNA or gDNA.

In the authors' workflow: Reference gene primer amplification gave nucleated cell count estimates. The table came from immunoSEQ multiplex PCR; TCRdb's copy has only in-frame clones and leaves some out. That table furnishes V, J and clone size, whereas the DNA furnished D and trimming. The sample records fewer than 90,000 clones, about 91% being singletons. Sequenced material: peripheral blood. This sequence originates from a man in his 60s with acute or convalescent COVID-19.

The CDR3 nucleotides read TGTGCCAGCAGTGCGAGCTCCTACAATGAGCAGTTCTTC. Its protein product is CASSASSYNEQFF. J is TRBJ2-1 and V is TRBV27; the D is unclear. The germline V gene has CDR1 MNHEY and CDR2 SMNVEV (reference sequence). The CDR3 extends over 13 amino acids. Between the trimmed V and J ends, which lost 5 bases and 0 bases, there was a span of 5 bases.